This record concerns one TCR beta chain sequence. Its antigen is as yet unknown. The PCR made use of 60 Vbeta and 13 Jbeta primers. Generated by immunoSEQ multiplex PCR, the TCRdb table keeps only in-frame clones and is missing some. The data show more than 90,000 clones, with approximately 75% seen just once and roughly 5% held by the top ten. In germline, CDR1 is PRHDT, CDR2 FYEKMQ (reference sequence). V lost 1 base and J lost 6; bases outside the gene matches: 8. This CDR3 contains 16 residues. This record belongs to a study of cytomegalovirus exposure and HLA in healthy donors. Overall study results and limits: Looking again later, the authors saw that most CMV-associated TCR beta chains seemed HLA-restricted.

The J gene is TRBJ2-7, the V gene TRBV13, with TRBD2 identical over 11 bases. The sequence was collected from a man aged 50-60 years in good health and CMV-seropositive. Sequencing was carried out using PBMCs. This CDR3 reads CASSLAATSGIREQYF. The CDR3 bases are TGTGCCAGCAGCTTAGCCGCGACTAGCGGGATCCGCGAGCAGTACTTC.